A selection of T cell receptor beta chains follows, all from one sample in a study of cytomegalovirus exposure and HLA in healthy donors. Sequencing was performed with immunoSEQ multiplex PCR; in TCRdb, only in-frame clones are kept and a portion is missing. Of 150,000 to 200,000 clones in the sample, 84% are singletons; the top ten hold approximately 7%. The sequenced sample was PBMCs. These receptors were collected from a man aged 18-30 years in good health and CMV-seropositive. Both conserved end residues are part of each CDR3. D genes are given only for firm matches. Size is stated for part of the rows, as once, few or many counts, or as a class when the clone is expanded.

d_call: NA
v_call: TRBV27
clone_size: NA
j_call: TRBJ1-5
cdr3_aa: CASRLGGYSNQPQHF
cdr3_nt: TGTGCCAGCAGGCTAGGGGGATATAGCAATCAGCCCCAGCATTTT

d_call: NA
v_call: TRBV12-5
clone_size: NA
j_call: TRBJ1-5
cdr3_aa: CASGSTFQPQHF
cdr3_nt: TGTGCTAGTGGTTCGACTTTTCAGCCCCAGCATTTT

d_call: TRBD1
v_call: TRBV9
clone_size: NA
j_call: TRBJ2-1
cdr3_aa: CASSVGQGAAYNEQFF
cdr3_nt: TGTGCCAGCAGCGTAGGGCAGGGGGCCGCCTACAATGAGCAGTTCTTC

d_call: TRBD1
v_call: TRBV5-1
clone_size: NA
j_call: TRBJ2-7
cdr3_aa: CASSLVPGGYEQYF
cdr3_nt: TGCGCCAGCAGCTTGGTTCCAGGGGGCTACGAGCAGTACTTC

d_call: TRBD2
v_call: TRBV6-4
clone_size: NA
j_call: TRBJ2-2
cdr3_aa: CASSEGRSGRPGGELFF
cdr3_nt: TGTGCCAGCAGTGAGGGCAGGAGCGGGAGGCCCGGCGGGGAGCTGTTTTTT

d_call: TRBD1
v_call: TRBV27
clone_size: NA
j_call: TRBJ1-4
cdr3_aa: CASRGGTGAVGEKLFF
cdr3_nt: TGTGCCAGCAGGGGGGGGACAGGGGCGGTAGGTGAAAAACTGTTTTTT

d_call: NA
v_call: TRBV7-6
clone_size: NA
j_call: TRBJ2-1
cdr3_aa: CASSFGGIYNEQFF
cdr3_nt: TGTGCCAGCAGCTTTGGTGGCATCTACAATGAGCAGTTCTTC

d_call: NA
v_call: TRBV2
clone_size: NA
j_call: TRBJ2-1
cdr3_aa: CASRARGAYNEQFF
cdr3_nt: TGTGCCAGCAGGGCCCGTGGTGCCTACAATGAGCAGTTCTTC

d_call: TRBD2
v_call: TRBV29-1
clone_size: NA
j_call: TRBJ2-4
cdr3_aa: CSVATSGGDIQYF
cdr3_nt: TGCAGCGTTGCGACTAGCGGGGGGGACATTCAGTACTTC

d_call: NA
v_call: TRBV6-4
clone_size: NA
j_call: TRBJ2-1
cdr3_aa: CASSDSVGGDGNNEQFF
cdr3_nt: TGTGCCAGCAGTGACTCGGTGGGCGGGGATGGCAACAATGAGCAGTTCTTC

d_call: TRBD1
v_call: TRBV5-1
clone_size: few
j_call: TRBJ2-2
cdr3_aa: CASSSGTDYTGELFF
cdr3_nt: TGCGCCAGCAGCTCCGGGACAGACTACACCGGGGAGCTGTTTTTT

d_call: TRBD1
v_call: TRBV4-1
clone_size: NA
j_call: TRBJ2-1
cdr3_aa: CASSQGPGGLHNEQFF
cdr3_nt: TGCGCCAGCAGCCAAGGGCCAGGGGGCCTACACAATGAGCAGTTCTTC

d_call: NA
v_call: TRBV9
clone_size: NA
j_call: TRBJ2-1
cdr3_aa: CASSVEGDHYNEQFF
cdr3_nt: TGTGCCAGCAGCGTAGAGGGGGACCATTACAATGAGCAGTTCTTC

d_call: TRBD2
v_call: TRBV25-1
clone_size: NA
j_call: TRBJ2-1
cdr3_aa: CASSEFAGGNNEQFF
cdr3_nt: TGTGCCAGCAGTGAATTTGCGGGAGGAAACAATGAGCAGTTCTTC

d_call: TRBD1
v_call: TRBV11-1
clone_size: NA
j_call: TRBJ2-3
cdr3_aa: CASSPRDRDTDTQYF
cdr3_nt: TGTGCCAGCAGCCCCCGGGACAGGGACACAGATACGCAGTATTTT

d_call: TRBD2
v_call: TRBV19
clone_size: NA
j_call: TRBJ2-7
cdr3_aa: CASSIVSGRSYEQYF
cdr3_nt: TGTGCCAGTAGTATCGTTAGCGGGAGGTCCTACGAGCAGTACTTC

d_call: TRBD2
v_call: TRBV5-6
clone_size: NA
j_call: TRBJ2-5
cdr3_aa: CASNGLAAAQETQYF
cdr3_nt: TGTGCCAGCAACGGACTAGCGGCCGCCCAAGAGACCCAGTACTTC

d_call: TRBD2
v_call: TRBV9
clone_size: NA
j_call: TRBJ2-1
cdr3_aa: CASSRLAGENEQFF
cdr3_nt: TGTGCCAGCAGCCGACTAGCGGGAGAAAATGAGCAGTTCTTC

d_call: NA
v_call: TRBV5-6
clone_size: once
j_call: TRBJ1-5
cdr3_aa: CASSSRQVPRPQHF
cdr3_nt: TGTGCCAGCAGCTCTCGGCAGGTCCCCCGGCCCCAGCATTTT

d_call: NA
v_call: TRBV27
clone_size: NA
j_call: TRBJ2-1
cdr3_aa: CASSYVAELYNEQFF
cdr3_nt: TGTGCCAGCAGTTATGTCGCCGAGCTCTACAATGAGCAGTTCTTC

d_call: TRBD1
v_call: TRBV5-1
clone_size: NA
j_call: TRBJ1-2
cdr3_aa: CASSLTGDPNYGYTF
cdr3_nt: TGCGCCAGCAGCCTCACAGGGGACCCTAACTATGGCTACACCTTC

d_call: NA
v_call: TRBV7-3
clone_size: NA
j_call: TRBJ1-1
cdr3_aa: CASSLKGRPTEAFF
cdr3_nt: TGTGCCAGCAGCTTAAAAGGCAGGCCCACTGAAGCTTTCTTT

d_call: TRBD1
v_call: TRBV18
clone_size: NA
j_call: TRBJ2-5
cdr3_aa: CASSRGGQAQETQYF
cdr3_nt: TGTGCCAGCTCAAGAGGGGGACAGGCCCAAGAGACCCAGTACTTC

d_call: TRBD1
v_call: TRBV5-4
clone_size: NA
j_call: TRBJ2-1
cdr3_aa: CASSLDRAGGRDEQFF
cdr3_nt: TGTGCCAGCAGCTTGGATAGGGCAGGGGGCCGGGATGAGCAGTTCTTC

d_call: TRBD2
v_call: TRBV6-5
clone_size: once
j_call: TRBJ2-7
cdr3_aa: CASSYMAGGWYEQYF
cdr3_nt: TGTGCCAGCAGTTACATGGCGGGAGGGTGGTACGAGCAGTACTTC

d_call: NA
v_call: TRBV6-5
clone_size: once
j_call: TRBJ1-2
cdr3_aa: CASRPTGTHGYTF
cdr3_nt: TGTGCCAGCAGACCAACAGGAACCCATGGCTACACCTTC

d_call: NA
v_call: TRBV29-1
clone_size: NA
j_call: TRBJ2-3
cdr3_aa: CSYPHGGGGTDTQYF
cdr3_nt: TGCAGCTACCCCCATGGAGGAGGGGGCACAGATACGCAGTATTTT

d_call: NA
v_call: TRBV30
clone_size: NA
j_call: TRBJ1-5
cdr3_aa: CAWRGPGGNQPQHF
cdr3_nt: TGTGCCTGGAGGGGCCCTGGCGGGAATCAGCCCCAGCATTTT

d_call: NA
v_call: TRBV28
clone_size: NA
j_call: TRBJ1-2
cdr3_aa: CASSLPDPSYGYTF
cdr3_nt: TGTGCCAGCAGTTTACCAGACCCTAGCTATGGCTACACCTTC

d_call: NA
v_call: TRBV6-5
clone_size: few
j_call: TRBJ1-5
cdr3_aa: CASSYGRGGNQPQHF
cdr3_nt: TGTGCCAGCAGTTACGGGAGGGGTGGCAATCAGCCCCAGCATTTT

d_call: NA
v_call: TRBV18
clone_size: NA
j_call: TRBJ2-3
cdr3_aa: CASSFGPDTQYF
cdr3_nt: TGTGCCAGCTCATTTGGCCCAGATACGCAGTATTTT

d_call: TRBD1
v_call: TRBV18
clone_size: NA
j_call: TRBJ1-1
cdr3_aa: CASSPKLLGGQGTEAFF
cdr3_nt: TGTGCCAGCTCACCGAAACTCTTGGGCGGACAGGGGACTGAAGCTTTCTTT

d_call: NA
v_call: TRBV7-2
clone_size: NA
j_call: TRBJ1-1
cdr3_aa: CASSLAPLRVGLNTEAFF
cdr3_nt: TGTGCCAGCAGCTTAGCGCCCCTCAGGGTAGGGCTGAACACTGAAGCTTTCTTT

d_call: TRBD1
v_call: TRBV7-2
clone_size: NA
j_call: TRBJ1-1
cdr3_aa: CASSRTGTTEAFF
cdr3_nt: TGTGCCAGCAGCCGGACAGGGACCACTGAAGCTTTCTTT

d_call: TRBD2
v_call: TRBV2
clone_size: NA
j_call: TRBJ2-7
cdr3_aa: CASSGLAGGWEQYF
cdr3_nt: TGTGCCAGCAGTGGACTAGCGGGTGGGTGGGAGCAGTACTTC

d_call: NA
v_call: TRBV2
clone_size: NA
j_call: TRBJ1-1
cdr3_aa: CASTLGGALNTEAFF
cdr3_nt: TGTGCCAGCACCCTGGGGGGGGCCCTGAACACTGAAGCTTTCTTT

d_call: TRBD2
v_call: TRBV13
clone_size: NA
j_call: TRBJ2-3
cdr3_aa: CASSSGLAGVDTQYF
cdr3_nt: TGTGCCAGCAGCTCGGGACTAGCGGGAGTAGATACGCAGTATTTT

d_call: NA
v_call: TRBV6-6
clone_size: NA
j_call: TRBJ2-7
cdr3_aa: CASTPTGDEQYF
cdr3_nt: TGTGCCAGCACCCCAACGGGGGACGAGCAGTACTTC

d_call: TRBD2
v_call: TRBV4-3
clone_size: NA
j_call: TRBJ2-7
cdr3_aa: CASSQDGGGNYEQYF
cdr3_nt: TGCGCCAGCAGCCAAGATGGGGGGGGGAACTACGAGCAGTACTTC

d_call: TRBD1
v_call: TRBV2
clone_size: NA
j_call: TRBJ1-5
cdr3_aa: CASSWDRGRQPQHF
cdr3_nt: TGTGCCAGCTCCTGGGACAGGGGGCGTCAGCCCCAGCATTTT

d_call: TRBD2
v_call: TRBV30
clone_size: NA
j_call: TRBJ2-7
cdr3_aa: CAWRSPSGTSYEQYF
cdr3_nt: TGTGCCTGGAGGTCCCCTAGCGGGACATCCTACGAGCAGTACTTC

d_call: NA
v_call: TRBV7-2
clone_size: NA
j_call: TRBJ1-1
cdr3_aa: CASSLSGGDTEAFF
cdr3_nt: TGTGCCAGCAGCTTATCGGGGGGGGACACTGAAGCTTTCTTT

d_call: NA
v_call: TRBV27
clone_size: NA
j_call: TRBJ2-2
cdr3_aa: CASSLTRLAGELFF
cdr3_nt: TGTGCCAGCAGTTTGACTAGGTTAGCCGGGGAGCTGTTTTTT

d_call: NA
v_call: TRBV27
clone_size: NA
j_call: TRBJ2-5
cdr3_aa: CASSPLRGNQETQYF
cdr3_nt: TGTGCCAGCAGCCCCTTACGAGGGAATCAAGAGACCCAGTACTTC

d_call: NA
v_call: TRBV15
clone_size: NA
j_call: TRBJ1-1
cdr3_aa: CATSREGPTEAFF
cdr3_nt: TGTGCCACCAGCAGAGAGGGCCCCACTGAAGCTTTCTTT

d_call: TRBD1
v_call: TRBV11-3
clone_size: once
j_call: TRBJ2-1
cdr3_aa: CASSRTGAIYNEQFF
cdr3_nt: TGTGCCAGCAGCCGGACAGGGGCTATCTACAATGAGCAGTTCTTC

d_call: NA
v_call: TRBV2
clone_size: NA
j_call: TRBJ2-2
cdr3_aa: CASSEESANTGELFF
cdr3_nt: TGTGCCAGCAGTGAAGAGTCAGCGAACACCGGGGAGCTGTTTTTT

d_call: TRBD1
v_call: TRBV15
clone_size: NA
j_call: TRBJ2-7
cdr3_aa: CATSRDRGRGNEQYF
cdr3_nt: TGTGCCACCAGCAGAGATCGGGGCAGGGGGAACGAGCAGTACTTC

d_call: TRBD2
v_call: TRBV19
clone_size: NA
j_call: TRBJ2-1
cdr3_aa: CASRKGAGEYNEQFF
cdr3_nt: TGTGCCAGTAGAAAAGGTGCGGGGGAGTACAATGAGCAGTTCTTC

d_call: TRBD1
v_call: TRBV27
clone_size: few
j_call: TRBJ2-3
cdr3_aa: CASSPGQGTDTQYF
cdr3_nt: TGTGCCAGCAGTCCGGGACAGGGCACAGATACGCAGTATTTT

d_call: NA
v_call: TRBV27
clone_size: NA
j_call: TRBJ2-1
cdr3_aa: CASNPPAGRKGNEQFF
cdr3_nt: TGTGCCAGCAATCCTCCCGCGGGCCGCAAAGGTAATGAGCAGTTCTTC

d_call: TRBD1
v_call: TRBV4-2
clone_size: NA
j_call: TRBJ2-7
cdr3_aa: CASSQEWDRGFEQYF
cdr3_nt: TGTGCCAGCAGCCAAGAATGGGACAGGGGATTCGAGCAGTACTTC

d_call: NA
v_call: TRBV19
clone_size: many
j_call: TRBJ2-1
cdr3_aa: CASSIRGFNEQFF
cdr3_nt: TGTGCCAGTAGTATCCGGGGTTTCAATGAGCAGTTCTTC

d_call: NA
v_call: TRBV7-9
clone_size: once
j_call: TRBJ1-3
cdr3_aa: CASSLDISGNTIYF
cdr3_nt: TGTGCCAGCAGCTTGGACATATCTGGAAACACCATATATTTT

d_call: TRBD1
v_call: TRBV30
clone_size: NA
j_call: TRBJ2-4
cdr3_aa: CAWSMGQGINIQYF
cdr3_nt: TGTGCCTGGAGTATGGGACAGGGGATTAACATCCAGTATTTC